Given below is one T cell receptor (beta chain) in context. Its antigen is unidentified. These data come from a study of Ad26.COV2.S vaccination and SARS-CoV-2 variants. Study-wide points: Recipients given vaccine exceeded placebo recipients in spike-specific TCR breadth. The authors reported substantial breadth in spike-specific CD8+ and CD4+ T cell responses after vaccination.

The CDR3 runs to 13 residues. The germline V and J ends were trimmed by 4 bases and 6 bases, with 11 bases remaining between them. Per germline, CDR1 SGHTA and CDR2 FQGNSA. Profiling relied on immunoSEQ multiplex PCR, and the TCRdb table lists in-frame clones only, not all of them. This table has over 85,000 clones, over 70% appearing once. The source is a human donor who had recovered from COVID-19. The sequencing used peripheral blood, collected after recovery from COVID-19. The V call is TRBV7-2, the J call TRBJ2-3; D may be TRBD1 (5 bases). DNA of the CDR3: TGTGCCAGCAGCTCCAGGGCAGCGGATACGCAGTATTTT. Protein: CASSSRAADTQYF.